The clone carrying this T cell receptor beta chain was recorded many times. The CDR3 sequence is 13 residues long. V lost 6 bases and J lost 5; bases outside the gene matches: 3. CDR1 and CDR2 from the germline V gene are ENHRY and SYGVKD. The data originate from a study of CD8 T cells in ankylosing spondylitis. Preparation of TCR beta libraries was done by quantitative 5'-RACE with molecular barcodes. From the 5' RACE reads, TCRdb called clonotypes with MiXCR, one entry per CDR3 protein. The sample yields over 150,000 distinct CDR3 sequences, about 18% seen once. J is TRBJ2-5 and V is TRBV10-3; 10 bases map to TRBD1. The material sequenced was blood, either unsorted or a sorted T cell fraction (not recorded which). This TCR came from a male donor aged 5-30 years with ankylosing spondylitis or in good health (not recorded which). The CDR3 coding sequence is TGTGCCATCAGCGGACAGGGGGAGGAGACCCAGTACTTC. It encodes CAISGQGEETQYF.